The 32 T cell receptor beta chains given below trace back to one sample, sequenced in a study of T-cell reconstitution after alpha-beta-depleted transplantation in children. This sample's TCRbeta library carried unique molecular identifier barcodes. MiXCR was run by TCRdb on the PCR reads, yielding one entry per CDR3 protein. The profile shows approximately 150,000 distinct CDR3 sequences, about 8.8% of them singletons. The material was PBMCs, mostly from graft donor cells, obtained 180 days after TCRalphabeta/CD19-depleted stem cell transplant. The receptors come from a female patient between 2 and 15 years old who had a stem cell transplant for congenital amegakaryocytic thrombocytopenia, so the T cells may come from the graft donor.

This clonotype was detected many times. The V call is TRBV20-1, the J call TRBJ1-3; TRBD1 matches at 7 bases. CDR1 DFQATT and CDR2 SNEGSKA come from the germline V gene (reference sequence). The length of the CDR3 is 13 residues. Trimming at V came to 5 bases and at J to 3 bases, leaving 4 bases not matched to a gene. The CDR3 here is CSASQGVGNTIYF. CDR3 nucleotides: TGCAGTGCTTCCCAGGGGGTTGGAAACACCATATATTTT.

This clonotype was observed at least ten times. This chain links TRBV14 with TRBJ2-3; D unclear. Germline values: CDR1 SGHDN, CDR2 FVKESK. The CDR3 length is 14 residues. V was trimmed by 0 bases and J by 2 bases, leaving 6 bases between them. CDR3 region: CASSQDPVTDTQYF. The CDR3, as DNA: TGTGCCAGCAGCCAAGACCCGGTCACAGATACGCAGTATTTT.

This clonotype was detected ten times or more. The chain is built from TRBV12-3 or TRBV12-4 and TRBJ2-5; D is undetermined. With 1 base removed from V and 3 bases from J, the gap between germline ends came to 6 bases. This CDR3 has 13 amino acids. CDR3 bases: TGTGCCAGCAGTTTAGGGCAGAAAGAGACCCAGTACTTC. Protein: CASSLGQKETQYF.

This clonotype was detected many times. The chain recombines TRBV11-2 with TRBJ1-4; TRBD1 is a possible D gene (6 bases). The CDR3 runs to 15 residues. CDR1 and CDR2 from the germline V gene are SGHAT and FQNNGV. Deletions cut 5 bases from V and 2 bases from J, with 12 bases between. CDR3 DNA: TGTGCCAGCAGCCCACAGGGTCTCACTAATGAAAAACTGTTTTTT. Its protein is CASSPQGLTNEKLFF. The complete variable domain, with remaining parts taken from reference TRBV11-2 and TRBJ1-4, reads EAGVAQSPRYKIIEKRQSVAFWCNPISGHATLYWYQQILGQGPKLLIQFQNNGVVDDSQLPKDRFSAERLKGVDSTLKIQPAKLEDSAVYLCASSPQGLTNEKLFFGSGTQLSVL.

Many counts were recorded for this clonotype. This chain joins TRBV20-1 and TRBJ2-2, with D uncertain. V lost 1 base and J 3 bases, leaving 12 bases between the germline ends. The CDR3 has 15 amino acids. CDR1 and CDR2 from the germline V gene are DFQATT and SNEGSKA (reference sequence). The CDR3 DNA follows: TGCAGTGCTAGAGTTCCCCTACCCGACACCGGGGAGCTGTTTTTT. Translating gives CSARVPLPDTGELFF.

Only a few counts were recorded for this clonotype. The chain employs TRBV20-1 and TRBJ2-5, with D perhaps matching TRBD1 (5 bases). The CDR3 spans 13 residues. Germline CDR1 and CDR2: DFQATT and SNEGSKA (reference sequence). Trimming stripped 3 bases from V and 0 bases from J, with 8 bases between. CDR3 region: CSARGLYQETQYF. The CDR3 DNA sequence: TGCAGTGCTAGGGGGCTCTACCAAGAGACCCAGTACTTC.

This clonotype was seen at least ten times. The chain joins TRBV11-2 to TRBJ2-1; tentative D call: TRBD2 (6 bases). The V end was cut by 0 bases, the J end by 1 base, with 13 bases between. This CDR3 is built from 17 residues. Germline CDR1 is SGHAT and CDR2 is FQNNGV. In DNA, the CDR3 is TGTGCCAGCAGCTTAGATAGCGGCCTAGCGTCCTACAATGAGCAGTTCTTC. Amino acid sequence: CASSLDSGLASYNEQFF.

This clonotype was observed many times. J is TRBJ1-1 and V is TRBV20-1; 9 bases agree with TRBD1. The CDR3 runs to 14 residues. Trimming took 7 bases from V and 2 from J; bases not matched to a gene: 8. Germline V gene lookup returns CDR1 DFQATT and CDR2 SNEGSKA (reference sequence). Written as DNA, the CDR3 is TGCAGTGACACAGGGGGCGTCGAAAACACTGAAGCTTTCTTT. This translates into CSDTGGVENTEAFF.

This clonotype was found a few times. V is TRBV20-1 and J is TRBJ2-3; 10 bases are a match to TRBD2. CDR3 length equals 15 residues. Germline lookup yields CDR1 DFQATT and CDR2 SNEGSKA (reference sequence). The V and J ends lost 6 bases and 2 bases, in that order; junction bases with no gene match: 8. CDR3 coding DNA: TGCAGTGCGGGAAAACTAGCGGGGACCACAGATACGCAGTATTTT. Its translation: CSAGKLAGTTDTQYF.

The table lists this clonotype with many counts. This chain joins TRBV20-1 and TRBJ1-2; perhaps TRBD1 as D (6 bases). Per the germline V gene, CDR1 is DFQATT and CDR2 is SNEGSKA (reference sequence). This CDR3 region has 11 residues. V was clipped by 6 bases and J by 4 bases, with 9 bases between them. CDR3 sequence: CSARQAYGYTF. The CDR3 DNA sequence: TGCAGTGCGCGACAGGCCTATGGCTACACCTTC.

This clonotype occurred many times. The rearrangement joins TRBV12-3 or TRBV12-4 to TRBJ2-1; tentative D call: TRBD1 (5 bases). The ends were cut back, 1 base at V and 4 bases at J, with 11 bases in the middle. The CDR3 extends over 15 amino acids. The CDR3 here is CASSLGTSLYNEQFF. The CDR3, as DNA: TGTGCCAGCAGTTTAGGGACATCCCTTTACAATGAGCAGTTCTTC.

The V gene is TRBV4-1, the J gene TRBJ1-5, with D possibly matching TRBD1 (6 bases). This CDR3 contains 18 residues. Germline loops: CDR1 MGHRA, CDR2 YSYEKL. Trimming left V 4 bases short and J 3 bases short, with 22 bases between. The DNA of the CDR3 is TGCGCCAGCAGCCCCCTCCCTTCAACAGGGTCGATCAATCAGCCCCAGCATTTT. This sequence encodes CASSPLPSTGSINQPQHF.

This clonotype was recorded at least ten times. The J gene is TRBJ1-1, the V gene TRBV20-1, with unresolved D. The germline V gene has CDR1 DFQATT and CDR2 SNEGSKA (reference sequence). CDR3 length: 16 amino acids. V dropped 4 bases and J dropped 3 bases, with 21 bases sitting between them. The CDR3 coding sequence is TGCAGTGCTACTTCTCTCCCGGCAGGACTTTACACTGAAGCTTTCTTT. The encoded protein is CSATSLPAGLYTEAFF.

The genes are TRBV7-2 and TRBJ2-7; perhaps TRBD2 as D (6 bases). Deletions cut 0 bases from V and 2 bases from J, with 11 bases between. Germline V gene data show CDR1 as SGHTA and CDR2 as FQGNSA. The length of the CDR3 is 15 residues. The CDR3 sequence is CASSLAQTSPYEQYF. The CDR3 nucleotides are TGTGCCAGCAGCTTAGCCCAGACTAGTCCCTACGAGCAGTACTTC.

CDR3 coding DNA: TGTGCCAGCAGTGAGGTCCTCTGGCAGGGGGCCTACGAGCAGTACTTC. Translating it yields CASSEVLWQGAYEQYF. The rearrangement uses TRBV6-1 and TRBJ2-7; TRBD1 matches 7 bases. The CDR3 has 16 amino acids. From germline, CDR1 is MNHNS and CDR2 SASEGT. Trimming removed 3 bases from V and 2 bases from J; junction bases left unmatched: 10.

In this sample, this clonotype turned up many times. This rearrangement joins TRBV7-6 to TRBJ2-7, with TRBD1 matching over 11 bases. V shed 1 base and J 4 bases; nucleotides not matched to a gene: 6. CDR3 length: 16 amino acids. The germline CDR1 and CDR2 sequences are SGHVS and FNYEAQ. The CDR3 sequence is CASSLVPGQGVYEQYF. In DNA, the CDR3 is TGTGCCAGCAGCTTAGTTCCGGGACAGGGGGTTTACGAGCAGTACTTC.

There are a few counts of this clonotype. V usage is TRBV20-1 and J usage is TRBJ2-7; 8 bases match TRBD2. The CDR3 length is 16 residues. V shed 3 bases, J shed 1 base, and the junction held 11 bases outside the gene matches. In germline, CDR1 is DFQATT, CDR2 SNEGSKA (reference sequence). CDR3 coding DNA: TGCAGTGCTAGTGACCCGGGACTAGGGGTTTCCTACGAGCAGTACTTC. Translation gives CSASDPGLGVSYEQYF.

This clonotype was seen repeatedly, ten times or more. The rearrangement uses TRBV20-1 and TRBJ2-7; 7 nucleotides match TRBD2. CDR1 is DFQATT and CDR2 is SNEGSKA in the germline V gene (reference sequence). Germline trimming cut 7 bases from V and 0 bases from J; bases unmatched to any gene: 6. The CDR3 contains 13 residues. This CDR3 reads CSVSGTNSYEQYF. CDR3 in DNA: TGCAGTGTCTCCGGGACTAACTCCTACGAGCAGTACTTC.

This clonotype was found many times. This chain connects TRBV7-9 to TRBJ2-3; D is perhaps TRBD2 (5 bases). V lost 5 bases and J 7 bases, leaving 16 bases between the germline ends. CDR1 is SEHNR and CDR2 is FQNEAQ in the germline V gene (reference sequence). The CDR3 runs 14 residues. The CDR3 DNA reads as TGTGCCAGCAGCCCCGCCGGGAAGGGCCATACGCAGTATTTT. Amino acid sequence: CASSPAGKGHTQYF.

There are many counts of this clonotype. The chain combines TRBV10-3 with TRBJ1-1; D is unresolved. The CDR3 length is 13 residues. V gave up 2 bases and J gave up 5 bases, with 9 bases separating them. Germline CDR1 ENHRY, CDR2 SYGVKD. The CDR3 spells CAISEIRSTEAFF. The CDR3 nucleotides are TGTGCCATCAGTGAGATAAGGTCGACTGAAGCTTTCTTT.

Many counts were recorded for this clonotype. V usage is TRBV20-1 and J usage is TRBJ2-1; 15 bases are shared with TRBD2. The V segment lost 6 bases and the J segment 10 bases; nucleotides outside the gene matches: 7. Germline loops: CDR1 DFQATT, CDR2 SNEGSKA (reference sequence). The CDR3 consists of 14 residues. The DNA for the CDR3 is TGCAGTGCCCTCAGGGGACTAGCGGGAGGAGAGCAGTTCTTC. This gives the protein CSALRGLAGGEQFF.

This clonotype was detected a few times. V and J are TRBV20-1 and TRBJ1-2; D uncertain. The CDR3 runs to 9 residues. Trimming took 6 bases from V and 11 from J, leaving 10 bases between them. Germline V lookup: CDR1 DFQATT, CDR2 SNEGSKA (reference sequence). The CDR3 bases are TGCAGTGCATCCGGGAAATACACCTTC. Its translation is CSASGKYTF.

Ten or more counts support this clonotype. J is TRBJ1-3 and V is TRBV29-1, with D tentatively TRBD1 (6 bases). Germline assignment: CDR1 SQVTM and CDR2 ANQGSEA. Trimming removed 4 bases from V and 0 bases from J, with 7 bases in between. This CDR3 has 13 residues. CDR3 DNA: TGCAGCGTTGGGACAGCCTCTGGAAACACCATATATTTT. The encoded protein is CSVGTASGNTIYF.

This sequence joins TRBV2 and TRBJ2-5; D is undetermined. V dropped 4 bases and J dropped 3 bases, with 12 bases sitting between them. Germline V CDR1 and CDR2: SNHLY, FYNNEI. This CDR3 spans 14 amino acids. CDR3 loop: CASSAQECKETQYF. The CDR3 bases are TGTGCCAGCAGTGCGCAAGAATGCAAAGAGACCCAGTACTTC.

The table lists this clonotype with many counts. J is TRBJ2-3 and V is TRBV30; D not resolved. Germline CDR1 and CDR2: GTSNPN and SVGIG (reference sequence). This CDR3 region has 11 residues. Trimming took 1 base from V and 5 from J, leaving 4 bases between them. The CDR3 DNA is TGTGCCTGGAGTGCACGAGATACGCAGTATTTT. This translates into CAWSARDTQYF.

This clonotype has only one observation. This could be a read error, since a much larger clone is one nucleotide away. This sequence joins TRBV12-3 or TRBV12-4 and TRBJ1-4, with TRBD1 matching over 7 bases. The CDR3 runs 14 residues. J was trimmed by 7 bases and V by 6 bases; bases with no gene match: 8. The CDR3 here is CASRLRGRFEKLFF. CDR3 coding DNA: TGTGCCAGCAGACTCAGGGGGAGGTTTGAAAAACTGTTTTTT.

This clonotype was counted only a few times. V gene TRBV7-2 combines with J gene TRBJ1-5; D call uncertain. The V end lost 2 bases, the J end lost 1 base, and 15 bases lay between the germline ends. Germline lookup yields CDR1 SGHTA and CDR2 FQGNSA. The CDR3 runs 17 residues. DNA for the CDR3: TGTGCCAGCAGCTTATTACCGTCTATTACGAGCAATCAGCCCCAGCATTTT. It codes for CASSLLPSITSNQPQHF.

This clonotype showed up just once. The rearrangement joins TRBV4-3 to TRBJ2-7; D is tentatively TRBD1 or TRBD2 (7 bases each). The CDR3 totals 14 residues. In germline, CDR1 is LGHNA, CDR2 YSLEER. The V gene lost 2 bases and the J gene lost 6 bases, with 14 bases spanning the gap. CDR3 amino acids: CASSQIRGEGEQYF. DNA of the CDR3: TGCGCCAGCAGCCAAATCAGGGGGGAGGGCGAGCAGTACTTC.

This clonotype was found many times. This chain links TRBV20-1 with TRBJ1-2; D perhaps matches TRBD1 (6 bases). Germline V lookup: CDR1 DFQATT, CDR2 SNEGSKA (reference sequence). With 5 bases removed from V and 7 bases from J, the gap between germline ends came to 17 bases. There are 13 residues in the CDR3. For the CDR3, the DNA is TGCAGTGCTCTCGAAGGGGGGGCTCTTGGCTACACCTTC. Its translation is CSALEGGALGYTF.

This clonotype was counted at least ten times. The chain joins TRBV20-1 to TRBJ1-2; D unclear. In germline, CDR1 is DFQATT, CDR2 SNEGSKA (reference sequence). There are 13 residues in the CDR3. Trimming stripped 6 bases from V and 0 bases from J, with 11 bases between. As DNA, the CDR3 is TGCAGTGCCCTAGACACCGCTAACTATGGCTACACCTTC. Translation: CSALDTANYGYTF.

This clonotype has a count of ten or more. This chain uses TRBV20-1 with TRBJ2-5, with 9 bases aligning to TRBD1. Trimming removed 1 base from V and 5 bases from J; junction bases left unmatched: 8. Germline values: CDR1 DFQATT, CDR2 SNEGSKA (reference sequence). The CDR3 covers 15 residues. The CDR3 here is CSARGPDRGGETQYF. CDR3 nucleotide sequence: TGCAGTGCTAGAGGGCCGGACAGGGGAGGGGAGACCCAGTACTTC.

The chain has TRBV24-1 and TRBJ2-5, with TRBD1 matching over 7 bases. This CDR3 region has 13 residues. Germline CDR1 KGHDR, CDR2 SFDVKD. The V segment lost 7 bases and the J segment 2 bases; nucleotides outside the gene matches: 3. CDR3 DNA sequence: TGTGCCACCAGGGGACAGTTACAAGAGACCCAGTACTTC. Protein product: CATRGQLQETQYF.